These T cell receptor beta chains were read from a single sample in a study of blood T cell repertoires in COVID-19. Generated by immunoSEQ multiplex PCR, the TCRdb table keeps only in-frame clones and is missing some. The profile shows fewer than 150,000 clones, around 86% of them singletons. Sequencing input: peripheral blood. All receptors derive from a woman aged 70-85 years with acute or convalescent COVID-19. CDR3s include the opening cysteine and the closing phenylalanine or tryptophan.

>TRBJ2-5|TRBV29-1
CSVRRGGVLQETQYF
>TRBJ1-6|TRBV25-1
CASNRQGDSPLHF
>TRBJ2-2|TRBV11-2
CASSARGDGELFF
>TRBJ1-1|TRBV2
CASSAWAALGSTEAFF
>TRBJ1-2|TRBV30
CAWQRAGGGYTF
>TRBJ1-2|TRBV27
CASSLSTDNYGYTF
>TRBJ1-5|TRBV20-1
CSASRDTNQPQHF
>TRBJ2-3|TRBV24-1
CATSKSTGPGTDTQYF
>TRBJ2-3|TRBV10-3
CAMGGPTTQYF
>TRBJ2-5|TRBV7-7
CASSLDSQETQYF
>TRBJ1-1|TRBV5-1
CASSRNREGVTEAFF
>TRBJ1-1|TRBV6-5
CASSKGAYTEAFF
>TRBJ2-5|TRBV3-1/TRBV3-2
CASSPSGEETQYF
>TRBJ2-7|TRBV5-6
CASSLPGSTYEQYF
>TRBJ2-1|TRBV6-5
CASMQVLYNEQFF
>TRBJ1-6|TRBV7-9
CASSRRAAPGNSPLHF
>TRBJ2-1|TRBV5-1
CASSPRTSGGPNEQFF
>TRBJ2-2|TRBV6-5
CASARQNTGELFF
>TRBJ1-5|TRBV7-9
CASSWGGDQPQHF
>TRBJ1-2|TRBV25-1
CASSSTTGTGAYGYTF
>TRBJ2-3|TRBV29-1
CSVPTSGGTSTDTQYF
>TRBJ2-3|TRBV4-2
CASRRGLAGGTDTQYF
>TRBJ1-2|TRBV7-3
CASSPGQGVYGYTF
>TRBJ1-1|TRBV12-5
CASGLVLSEAFF
>TRBJ2-2|TRBV9
CASSPGTETTGELFF
>TRBJ2-3|TRBV12-3/TRBV12-4
CASSPNTDTQYF
>TRBJ1-2|TRBV7-9
CASSYQGGTPYGYTF
>TRBJ2-7|TRBV25-1
CASSESEDRARGEQYF
>TRBJ1-2|TRBV6-5
CASSYRSGGYTF
>TRBJ1-2|TRBV10-3
CAISESVEQGYGYTF
>TRBJ1-5|TRBV10-3
CAISEPGQGANQPQHF
>TRBJ1-2|TRBV28
CASSSPGSSRYTF
>TRBJ1-6|TRBV5-6
CASSRTSYNSPLHF
>TRBJ2-7|TRBV6-5
CASRAAGTASYEQYF
>TRBJ1-1|TRBV4-2
CASSQDGRGNTEAFF
>TRBJ2-2|TRBV24-1
CATSGWQGDTGELFF
>TRBJ1-1|TRBV28
CASSPGVTEAFF
>TRBJ2-7|TRBV7-9
CASSFSGTPYEQYF
>TRBJ2-1|TRBV5-1
CASSPRGEGNEQFF
>TRBJ2-5|TRBV5-1
CASSSGTGVAETQYF
>TRBJ1-1|TRBV19
CASSLRGVHTEAFF
>TRBJ1-4|TRBV7-2
CASSLPDRVREKLFF
>TRBJ1-1|TRBV11-3
CASSFGHLTTEAFF
>TRBJ1-6|TRBV2
CASSNRAYNSPLHF
>TRBJ1-5|TRBV10-3
CAISESNYSNQPQHF
>TRBJ1-1|TRBV19
CASISYMNTEAFF
>TRBJ1-1|TRBV4-1
CASSPIGAKNTEAFF
>TRBJ1-2|TRBV18
CASSPAESGVGYTF
>TRBJ1-1|TRBV21-1
CASGGAFF
>TRBJ2-7|TRBV7-8
CASSPGRRLHF
>TRBJ2-3|TRBV5-1
CASSRTSGGQDTQYF
>TRBJ2-7|TRBV25-1
CASSVSSYEQYF
>TRBJ1-4|TRBV18
CASSVPEVEKLFF
>TRBJ2-7|TRBV19
CASSLQSTSYEQYF